This paragraph covers one T cell receptor (beta chain) sequence. The sample is drawn from a study of T cells in Graves' hyperthyroidism and ophthalmopathy. Diagnosis relied on clinical symptoms, serum thyroxine and TRAb, thyroid ultrasound and orbital computed tomography. Using around 10 ml of fresh peripheral blood, PBMCs were prepared. Amplification yielded TCR beta CDR3 regions, with RNA transcripts as the source. TCR CDR3 regions were first amplified by RT-PCR with HTBI primers. In TCRdb, the multiplex PCR reads were re-called with MiXCR into one record per CDR3 protein. The sample contains 250,000 or so distinct CDR3 sequences, just over 14% of which appear only once. This TCR came from a woman in her thirties or forties with Graves' hyperthyroidism that later progressed to Graves' ophthalmopathy. Sequencing was performed on blood.

The DNA of the CDR3 is TGTGCCAGCAGCCCCCACTTTAGCTCCTACGAGCAGTACTTC. Translating gives CASSPHFSSYEQYF. V gene TRBV3-1 combines with J gene TRBJ2-7; no reliable D call. Germline loops: CDR1 LGHDT, CDR2 YNNKEL (reference sequence). This CDR3 is 14 amino acids long. With 4 bases removed from V and 0 bases from J, the gap between germline ends came to 10 bases.